The next 19 T cell receptor beta chains were all read from a single sample in a study of somatic mutations in cytotoxic T cells in rheumatoid arthritis. TCRdb's table, derived via immunoSEQ multiplex PCR, lists solely in-frame clones and lacks some. The sample contains approximately 14,000 clones, approximately 72% of which appear only once. The sequenced material came from CD8+ T cells sorted from blood. The receptors here all came from an adult with rheumatoid arthritis.

The genes are TRBV30 and TRBJ2-1; TRBD2 matches 7 bases. Unmatched junction bases numbered 19, after V lost 5 bases and J lost 0 bases. The CDR3 contains 19 residues. CDR1 is GTSNPN, CDR2 SVGIG, per germline (reference sequence). As DNA, the CDR3 is TGTGCCTGGGCTGGCGGGCCACTCAGCGGGGCGAGCTCCTACAATGAGCAGTTCTTC. Protein sequence: CAWAGGPLSGASSYNEQFF. Variable domain in full (rest from reference TRBV30 and TRBJ2-1): SQTIHQWPATLVQPVGSPLSLECTVEGTSNPNLYWYRQAAGRGLQLLFYSVGIGQISSEVPQNLSASRPQDRQFILSSKKLLLSDSGFYLCAWAGGPLSGASSYNEQFFGPGTRLTVL.

This clone was seen a handful of times. The genes are TRBV2 and TRBJ2-1, with 10 bases that match TRBD2. Germline values: CDR1 SNHLY, CDR2 FYNNEI. This CDR3 is 15 amino acids long. V gave up 6 bases and J gave up 4 bases; unmatched junction bases: 6. The CDR3 region is CASRIAGGSYNEQFF. The DNA of the CDR3 is TGTGCCAGCAGGATAGCGGGGGGCTCTTACAATGAGCAGTTCTTC.

This clone occurred once. The chain combines TRBV4-2 with TRBJ1-2; perhaps TRBD1 as D (6 bases). The germline gives CDR1 LGHNA, CDR2 YNFKEQ. The CDR3 length is 16 residues. The V end was cut by 0 bases, the J end by 6 bases, with 17 bases between. The CDR3 sequence: CASSQEPGEGVHGYTF. The CDR3 bases are TGTGCCAGCAGCCAAGAGCCAGGGGAGGGGGTGCATGGCTACACCTTC.

V gene TRBV6-1 combines with J gene TRBJ1-1; 9 bases align to TRBD1. The CDR3 is 14 residues long. V shed 6 bases and J 4 bases; nucleotides not matched to a gene: 6. Germline-derived CDR1 and CDR2 are MNHNS and SASEGT. CDR3 region: CASSYDRGGTEAFF. The CDR3 bases are TGTGCCAGCAGCTATGACAGGGGGGGCACTGAAGCTTTCTTT.

This clone was seen once. J is TRBJ1-1 and V is TRBV6-6, with 8 positions matching TRBD1. The CDR3 is made up of 14 amino acids. CDR1 is MNHNY, CDR2 SVGAGI, per germline (reference sequence). The V segment lost 5 bases and the J segment 4 bases; nucleotides outside the gene matches: 6. For the CDR3, the DNA is TGTGCCAGCAGTCGGACCACAGGGGGCACTGAAGCTTTCTTT. It translates to CASSRTTGGTEAFF.

This chain uses TRBV19 with TRBJ1-5; D possibly corresponds to TRBD1 (6 bases). Germline CDR1 is LNHDA and CDR2 is SQIVND (reference sequence). The CDR3 runs 14 residues. The ends were cut back, 5 bases at V and 8 bases at J, with 16 bases in the middle. The CDR3 spells CASSYAGAAEPQHF. CDR3 DNA: TGTGCCAGTAGTTACGCGGGGGCTGCGGAGCCCCAGCATTTT.

The chain carries TRBV30 and TRBJ1-1; no reliable D call. The CDR3 consists of 13 residues. The V end lost 3 bases, the J end lost 1 base, and 9 bases lay between the germline ends. CDR1 and CDR2 from the germline V gene are GTSNPN and SVGIG (reference sequence). The CDR3 DNA sequence: TGTGCCTGGAGATGGCCTAAGAACACTGAAGCTTTCTTT. Translated, it gives CAWRWPKNTEAFF.

Here the CDR3 reads CASSVGQASYEQYF. The DNA for the CDR3 is TGTGCCAGCAGCGTAGGGCAGGCCTCCTACGAGCAGTACTTC. The chain combines TRBV9 with TRBJ2-5; no clear D gene. The end of the DNA is better explained by TRBJ2-7, so the J call may be wrong. This CDR3 is built from 14 residues. The germline V gene encodes CDR1 SGDLS and CDR2 YYNGEE.

The V gene is TRBV11-2, the J gene TRBJ1-2; 9 bases fit TRBD1. This CDR3 has 15 amino acids. Germline trimming cut 6 bases from V and 6 bases from J; bases unmatched to any gene: 11. The germline V gene encodes CDR1 SGHAT and CDR2 FQNNGV. The CDR3 DNA reads as TGTGCCAGCAGTTTTCCGGGACAGGGTCGTGATGGCTACACCTTC. This gives the protein CASSFPGQGRDGYTF. Together with reference TRBV11-2 and TRBJ1-2, the CDR3 gives the full variable domain: EAGVAQSPRYKIIEKRQSVAFWCNPISGHATLYWYQQILGQGPKLLIQFQNNGVVDDSQLPKDRFSAERLKGVDSTLKIQPAKLEDSAVYLCASSFPGQGRDGYTFGSGTRLTVV.

V gene TRBV11-2 combines with J gene TRBJ1-2; 7 bases fit TRBD1. The CDR3 loop spans 15 amino acids. Unmatched junction bases numbered 12, after V lost 5 bases and J lost 6 bases. CDR1 and CDR2 (germline): SGHAT, FQNNGV. The CDR3 DNA follows: TGTGCCAGCAGCGCTGGGACAGTGCAGCCTCATGGCTACACCTTC. It codes for CASSAGTVQPHGYTF.

This chain connects TRBV7-9 to TRBJ2-5, with unresolved D. The CDR3 sequence is 13 residues long. Germline CDR1 and CDR2: SEHNR and FQNEAQ (reference sequence). Trimming took off 8 bases at V and 4 bases at J, with 14 bases between the two ends. CDR3 coding DNA: TGTGCCAGCCTTAATTCAGCTTTAGAGACCCAGTACTTC. It is translated as CASLNSALETQYF.

This rearrangement joins TRBV5-4 to TRBJ2-3; tentatively, D is TRBD2 (7 bases). CDR1 and CDR2 (germline): SGHNT, YYREEE (reference sequence). V was clipped by 4 bases and J by 1 base, with 13 bases between them. The CDR3 has 15 residues. The CDR3 DNA reads TGTGCCAGCAGCCTCCAAGGGGGGGGCACAGATACGCAGTATTTT. Its protein is CASSLQGGGTDTQYF.

This rearrangement joins TRBV28 to TRBJ2-5; D might be TRBD1 or TRBD2, each matching 6 bases. CDR1 and CDR2 (germline): MDHEN, SYDVKM. The CDR3 contains 15 residues. The germline V and J ends were trimmed by 6 bases and 4 bases, with 18 bases remaining between them. The CDR3 bases are TGTGCCAGCAGCCTAAGGGGGACGGAGGGAGAGACCCAGTACTTC. Translated: CASSLRGTEGETQYF.

The chain's CDR3 is CASSQGALTDYDTQYF. CDR3 DNA: TGCGCCAGCAGCCAAGGAGCCTTGACAGATTATGATACGCAGTATTTT. The chain employs TRBV4-1 and TRBJ2-3, with D possibly being TRBD1 (5 bases). V lost 1 base, J lost 6 bases, and 17 bases lay in between. This CDR3 is 16 amino acids long. The germline CDR1 and CDR2 sequences are MGHRA and YSYEKL.

The CDR3 spells CASSQDLMYRSEQFF. The CDR3 nucleotides are TGCGCCAGCAGCCAAGATCTCATGTACAGATCGGAGCAGTTCTTC. This chain connects TRBV4-1 to TRBJ2-1; D is ambiguous. V dropped 0 bases and J dropped 10 bases, with 16 bases sitting between them. CDR3 size: 15 residues. Germline V CDR1 and CDR2: MGHRA, YSYEKL.

This clone was seen only once. The rearrangement links TRBV11-2 to TRBJ2-1; the match to TRBD2 covers 8 bases. The CDR3 length is 16 residues. J was trimmed by 5 bases and V by 6 bases; bases with no gene match: 12. The germline CDR1 and CDR2 sequences are SGHAT and FQNNGV. CDR3 nucleotides: TGTGCCAGCAGACCCGGGGGGGGGCGGCTTCACAATGAGCAGTTCTTC. This codes for CASRPGGGRLHNEQFF.

The chain joins TRBV6-5 to TRBJ1-6; D is undetermined. CDR1 is MNHEY and CDR2 is SVGAGI in the germline V gene. The CDR3 spans 13 residues. Trimming shortened V by 8 bases and J by 5 bases, and 10 bases separated the two germline ends. CDR3 sequence: CASAPGDNSPLHF. The CDR3 region has the DNA TGTGCCAGCGCGCCCGGCGATAATTCACCCCTCCACTTT.

In its sample, this clone was seen a few times. CDR3 residues: CASSHASGANVLTF. The CDR3 DNA sequence: TGTGCCAGCAGCCACGCCTCTGGGGCCAACGTCCTGACTTTC. This sequence joins TRBV6-5 and TRBJ2-6; D is ambiguous. Germline lookup yields CDR1 MNHEY and CDR2 SVGAGI. This CDR3 spans 14 amino acids. The V and J ends lost 6 bases and 0 bases respectively, with 6 bases between them.

The rearrangement links TRBV30 to TRBJ1-1, with D perhaps TRBD1 (6 bases). Germline loops: CDR1 GTSNPN, CDR2 SVGIG (reference sequence). V lost 5 bases and J lost 1, with 17 bases in between. There are 15 residues in the CDR3. Here the CDR3 reads CAWGRGYSGNTEAFF. CDR3 coding DNA: TGTGCCTGGGGCAGGGGTTATTCAGGGAACACTGAAGCTTTCTTT.